This TCR beta chain was found in a study of T cells in Graves' hyperthyroidism and ophthalmopathy. The study left out patients who had uncontrolled infection, other autoimmune disease, pregnancy or lactation. Diagnosis rested on symptoms, serum thyroxine and TRAb, thyroid ultrasound, and orbital computed tomography. Broader study findings: Within blood appeared most thyroid clonotypes that had expanded above 0.001. A median 6.5 months before onset, the model predicted ophthalmopathy.

CDR3 length equals 15 residues. The germline V and J ends were trimmed by 0 bases and 3 bases, with 11 bases remaining between them. The germline CDR1 and CDR2 sequences are WNHNN and SYGVQD (reference sequence). The CDR3 regions of TCR beta were amplified from RNA transcripts. The TCR CDR3 was amplified in a first-round RT-PCR using the HTBI primer set. TCRdb re-called the multiplex PCR reads with MiXCR, one entry per CDR3 protein. This table has 500,000 to 600,000 distinct CDR3 sequences, just over 45% appearing once. As regards this clonotype: What it binds is not known.

The sequencing sample was made of peripheral blood or thyroid tissue (not recorded which). The genes are TRBV10-1 and TRBJ2-5; the D gene is possibly TRBD1 (6 bases). This TCR was sampled from an adult woman with Graves' disease, either hyperthyroidism or ophthalmopathy (not recorded which). Written as DNA, the CDR3 is TGCGCCAGCAGTGAGTCGACGGCAGGGGAAGAGACCCAGTACTTC. It is translated as CASSESTAGEETQYF.